A single sample is the source of the 10 T cell receptor beta chains below, sequenced in a study of CD8+ T cells in alopecia areata. The treatment was: oral pan-JAK inhibitor, 5-10 mg twice daily. Extracted RNA was reverse transcribed, and the resulting cDNA served as sequencing template. Only in-frame clones appear in the TCRdb table, and some are missing; sequencing was by immunoSEQ multiplex PCR. The data show 130,000 or so clones, about 85% seen once. Sequencing used CD8+ T cells sorted from blood, obtained at week 4, from a patient treated with tofacitinib. Every receptor here comes from a human donor with alopecia areata.

The V gene is TRBV23-1, the J gene TRBJ2-7, with TRBD1 as a possible D gene (7 bases). TRBV23-1 is given ORF status, its function remaining uncertain. The CDR3 runs 18 residues. V lost 0 bases to trimming and J lost 3 bases, with 21 bases between them. The CDR3 here is CASSQSPPQGGLCYEQYF. As DNA, the CDR3 is TGCGCCAGCAGTCAATCACCCCCGCAGGGGGGCCTTTGCTACGAGCAGTACTTC.

J is TRBJ2-2 and V is TRBV7-9, with 8 bases matching TRBD2. The junction had 18 bases not matched to a gene; V was cut back by 11 bases and J by 4 bases. The CDR3 length is 17 residues. The V gene's germline CDR1 is SEHNR and CDR2 FQNEAQ (reference sequence). This CDR3 reads CAASGWRGDEVTGELFF. The CDR3 DNA reads TGTGCCGCCTCCGGATGGCGGGGGGATGAGGTCACCGGGGAGCTGTTTTTT.

This clone turned up a few times. This chain links TRBV30 with TRBJ1-1; TRBD1 aligns across 8 bases. V lost 3 bases and J lost 5; bases outside the gene matches: 5. Germline V gene sequence: CDR1 GTSNPN, CDR2 SVGIG (reference sequence). The CDR3 has 13 amino acids. Written as DNA, the CDR3 is TGTGCCTGGAGGATACAGGGGGGGACTGAAGCTTTCTTT. Protein sequence: CAWRIQGGTEAFF.

This clone was picked up one time. The rearrangement uses TRBV6-6 and TRBJ2-7; perhaps D is TRBD1 or TRBD2 (5 bases each). CDR1 and CDR2 (germline): MNHNY, SVGAGI (reference sequence). The CDR3 covers 13 residues. V dropped 4 bases and J dropped 2 bases, with 9 bases sitting between them. The CDR3 bases are TGTGCCAGCAGTTTGGGGGACGCCTACGAGCAGTACTTC. It specifies CASSLGDAYEQYF.

The rearrangement links TRBV5-6 to TRBJ2-1; TRBD2 agrees at 7 bases. Germline V gives CDR1 SGHDT, CDR2 YYEEEE. V shed 0 bases, J shed 10 bases, and the junction held 4 bases outside the gene matches. CDR3 length equals 13 residues. DNA of the CDR3: TGTGCCAGCAGCTTGGCGTCGGGAGGCGAGCAGTTCTTC. Amino acid sequence: CASSLASGGEQFF.

CDR3 sequence reads: CASSLVGGRNEQFF. CDR3 DNA: TGCGCCAGCAGCTTGGTGGGGGGACGGAATGAGCAGTTCTTC. The chain joins TRBV5-1 to TRBJ2-1, with a possible D match to TRBD2 (6 bases). CDR1 SGHRS and CDR2 YFSETQ come from the germline V gene. Trimming took 0 bases from V and 7 from J, leaving 11 bases between them. The CDR3 consists of 14 residues.

The gene calls are TRBV6-6 and TRBJ1-5; D call uncertain. Germline assignment: CDR1 MNHNY and CDR2 SVGAGI (reference sequence). Trimming shortened V by 6 bases and J by 0 bases, and 6 bases separated the two germline ends. The CDR3 runs 13 residues. The CDR3 loop is CASRPYSNQPQHF. Written as DNA, the CDR3 is TGTGCCAGCAGGCCATATAGCAATCAGCCCCAGCATTTT.

The rearrangement uses TRBV6-1 and TRBJ2-3, with D hard to call. Germline CDR1 MNHNS, CDR2 SASEGT. The CDR3 spans 16 residues. V was shortened by 4 bases and J by 1 base, with 15 bases between the two germline ends. CDR3 loop: CASSGPVLLGTDTQYF. CDR3 coding DNA: TGTGCCAGCAGTGGGCCAGTTCTTCTGGGCACAGATACGCAGTATTTT.

This sequence joins TRBV6-5 and TRBJ2-7; either TRBD1 or TRBD2 may supply D (5 bases each). Trimming removed 6 bases at V and 2 bases at J, with 17 bases between. The germline gives CDR1 MNHEY, CDR2 SVGAGI. The CDR3 is 15 residues long. The CDR3 here is CASSPPGTAAYEQYF. CDR3 coding DNA: TGTGCCAGCAGCCCCCCCGGGACCGCCGCCTACGAGCAGTACTTC.

The CDR3 coding sequence is TGTGCCAGCATCGCGGAATCCTACAATGAGCAGTTCTTC. This translates into CASIAESYNEQFF. The chain uses TRBV2 and TRBJ2-1; D is unresolved. V lost 7 bases and J lost 1, with 8 bases in between. Per the germline V gene, CDR1 is SNHLY and CDR2 is FYNNEI. CDR3 length: 13 residues. The full variable domain, in which reference TRBV2 and TRBJ2-1 provide the parts outside the CDR3, is EPEVTQTPSHQVTQMGQEVILRCVPISNHLYFYWYRQILGQKVEFLVSFYNNEISEKSEIFDDQFSVERPDGSNFTLKIRSTKLEDSAMYFCASIAESYNEQFFGPGTRLTVL.